This TCR beta chain was recovered during a study of T-cell memory formation after mild COVID-19. The study's findings and limits: Clones that contracted clustered mainly in CM and EM if CD4+ and in EMRA if CD8+.

One entry per CDR3 protein, called by TCRdb with MiXCR from the 5' RACE reads. The sample holds under 300,000 distinct CDR3 sequences, roughly 17% seen once. About this clonotype itself: Its antigen is undetermined.

In germline, CDR1 is ENHRY, CDR2 SYGVKD. The CDR3 is made up of 15 amino acids. V was cut by 7 bases and J by 5 bases, with 21 bases left in between. The clonotype comes from a man younger than 35 who had mild COVID-19 (a few samples of this study predate the infection). Cell type and time point are not known. Source material: PBMCs or a T cell subset sorted from them (not recorded which). V usage is TRBV10-3 and J usage is TRBJ2-7, with D possibly matching TRBD2 (6 bases). The CDR3 reads CAITPSGGFHDEQYF. The DNA for the CDR3 is TGTGCCATCACCCCAAGTGGGGGGTTCCATGACGAGCAGTACTTC.